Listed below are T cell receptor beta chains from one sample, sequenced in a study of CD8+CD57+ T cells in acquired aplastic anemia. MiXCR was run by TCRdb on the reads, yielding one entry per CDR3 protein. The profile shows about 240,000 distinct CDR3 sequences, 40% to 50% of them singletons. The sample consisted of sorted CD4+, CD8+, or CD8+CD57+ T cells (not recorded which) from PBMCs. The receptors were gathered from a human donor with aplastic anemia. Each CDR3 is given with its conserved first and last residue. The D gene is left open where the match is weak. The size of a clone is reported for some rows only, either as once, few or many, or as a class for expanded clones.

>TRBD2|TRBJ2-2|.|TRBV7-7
CASSLEPQGGRNTGELFF
TGTGCTAGCAGCTTAGAGCCCCAGGGAGGGCGGAACACCGGGGAGCTGTTTTTT
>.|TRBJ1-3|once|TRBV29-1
CSVVDGASGNTIYF
TGCAGCGTTGTAGACGGGGCTTCTGGAAACACCATATATTTT
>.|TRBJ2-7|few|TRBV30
CAWSETASYEQYF
TGTGCCTGGAGCGAGACAGCCAGCTACGAGCAGTACTTC
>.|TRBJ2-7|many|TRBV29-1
CSVEGRSGHSYEQYF
TGCAGCGTTGAAGGACGTTCGGGGCATTCCTACGAGCAGTACTTC
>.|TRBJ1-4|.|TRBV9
CASSLRVEGEKLFF
TGTGCCAGCAGCCTCAGGGTGGAGGGTGAAAAACTGTTTTTT
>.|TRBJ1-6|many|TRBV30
CAWGQGNSPLHF
TGTGCCTGGGGGCAGGGAAATTCACCCCTCCACTTT
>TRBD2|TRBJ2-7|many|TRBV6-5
CASRLAVTYEQYF
TGTGCCAGTAGGCTAGCGGTAACCTACGAGCAGTACTTC
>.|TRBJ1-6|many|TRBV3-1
CASSQGGRAVRSPLHF
TGTGCCAGCAGCCAGGGTGGACGGGCCGTTCGATCACCCCTCCACTTT
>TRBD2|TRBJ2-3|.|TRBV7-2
CASSLVWGGGTDTQYF
TGTGCCAGCAGCTTAGTTTGGGGGGGAGGCACAGATACGCAGTATTTT
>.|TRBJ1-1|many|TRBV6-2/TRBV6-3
CASSYAGGDTEAFF
TGTGCCAGCAGTTACGCTGGGGGTGACACTGAAGCTTTCTTT
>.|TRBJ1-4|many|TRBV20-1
CSATQGLSSEKLFF
TGCAGTGCTACTCAGGGTTTATCGAGTGAAAAACTGTTTTTT
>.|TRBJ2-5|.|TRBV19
CATKVNPGGETQYF
TGTGCCACCAAAGTTAATCCGGGGGGCGAGACCCAGTACTTC
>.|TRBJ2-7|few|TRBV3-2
CASSQALRPSYEQYF
TGTGCCAGCAGCCAAGCACTAAGACCCTCCTACGAGCAGTACTTC
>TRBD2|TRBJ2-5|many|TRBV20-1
CSASGGYQETQYF
TGCAGTGCCTCGGGGGGATACCAAGAGACCCAGTACTTC
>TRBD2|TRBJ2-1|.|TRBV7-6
CASSRSGRYGEQFF
TGTGCCAGCAGCCGTAGCGGGAGATACGGCGAGCAGTTCTTC
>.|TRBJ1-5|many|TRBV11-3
CASSLETAQAHNQPQHF
TGTGCCAGCAGCTTAGAAACAGCCCAGGCGCACAATCAGCCCCAGCATTTT
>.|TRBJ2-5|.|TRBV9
CASSVSPGKGETQYF
TGTGCCAGCAGCGTATCGCCAGGGAAGGGAGAGACCCAGTACTTC
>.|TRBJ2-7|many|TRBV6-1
CASQQMATNYEQYF
TGTGCCAGCCAGCAAATGGCGACGAACTACGAGCAGTACTTC
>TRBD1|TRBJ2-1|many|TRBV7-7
CASSVSGTGSSYNEQFF
TGTGCTAGCAGCGTCTCCGGGACAGGGAGCTCCTACAATGAGCAGTTCTTC
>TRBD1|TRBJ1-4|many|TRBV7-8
CASSSTRGRTGVEKLFF
TGTGCCAGCAGTTCAACCCGGGGGAGGACAGGGGTTGAAAAACTGTTTTTT
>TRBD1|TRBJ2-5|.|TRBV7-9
CASSAGQGKETQYF
TGTGCCAGCAGCGCTGGACAGGGGAAAGAGACCCAGTACTTC
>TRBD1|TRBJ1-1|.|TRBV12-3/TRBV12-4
CASSLGTGQNTEAFF
TGTGCCAGCAGTTTAGGGACAGGACAGAACACTGAGGCTTTCTTT
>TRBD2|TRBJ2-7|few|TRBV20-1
CSARDPSTSGGTHEQYF
TGCAGTGCTAGAGACCCCTCGACTAGCGGGGGCACCCACGAGCAGTACTTC
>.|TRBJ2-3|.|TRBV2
CASSVRQFTDTQYF
TGTGCCAGCAGCGTGCGACAGTTCACAGATACGCAGTATTTT
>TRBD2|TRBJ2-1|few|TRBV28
CASSPRASGGVYEQFF
TGTGCCAGCAGTCCAAGGGCTAGCGGGGGCGTCTATGAGCAGTTCTTC
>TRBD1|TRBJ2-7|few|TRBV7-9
CASSHSSDRPYEQYF
TGTGCCAGCAGCCACTCCTCGGACAGGCCCTACGAGCAGTACTTC
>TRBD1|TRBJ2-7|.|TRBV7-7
CASSPGGTGAYEQYF
TGTGCTAGCAGCCCGGGGGGGACAGGGGCCTACGAGCAGTACTTC
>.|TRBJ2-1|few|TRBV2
CASRDRPNEQFF
TGTGCCAGCAGGGACAGACCAAATGAGCAGTTCTTC
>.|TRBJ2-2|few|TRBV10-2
CASRALTGIGELFF
TGCGCCAGCAGGGCCCTAACAGGGATCGGGGAGCTGTTTTTT
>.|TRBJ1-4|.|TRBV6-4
CASSVNRDEELFF
TGTGCCAGCAGTGTAAACAGGGATGAAGAACTGTTTTTT
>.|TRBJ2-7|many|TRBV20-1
CSAKGVEGYEQYF
TGCAGTGCTAAGGGGGTGGAGGGGTACGAGCAGTACTTC
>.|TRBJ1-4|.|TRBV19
CASTKGGRLNEKLFF
TGTGCCAGTACCAAAGGGGGGAGGTTAAATGAAAAACTGTTTTTT
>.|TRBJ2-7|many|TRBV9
CASSVEPGRISGEQYF
TGTGCCAGCAGCGTAGAACCAGGGAGGATTTCGGGCGAGCAGTACTTC
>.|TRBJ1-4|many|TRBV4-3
CASSQDVRSREKLFF
TGCGCCAGCAGCCAAGATGTGAGGTCTCGGGAAAAACTGTTTTTT
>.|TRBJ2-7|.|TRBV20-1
CSANRVVNF
TGCAGTGCAAACAGGGTTGTGAACTTC
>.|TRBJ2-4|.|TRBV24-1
CATSDLYIQYF
TGTGCCACCAGTGATTTGTACATTCAGTACTTC
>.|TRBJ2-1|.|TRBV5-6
CASSPGVGDEQFF
TGTGCCAGCAGCCCGGGGGTGGGGGATGAGCAGTTCTTC
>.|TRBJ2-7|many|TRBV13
CASNSLGGAQYF
TGTGCCAGCAACTCCCTGGGGGGGGCGCAGTACTTC
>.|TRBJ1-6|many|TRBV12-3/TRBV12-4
CASRDKSSYNSPLHF
TGTGCCAGCAGGGACAAGAGCTCCTATAATTCACCCCTCCACTTT
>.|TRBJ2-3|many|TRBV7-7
CASSPTSKDTQYF
TGTGCTAGCAGCCCGACTAGTAAAGATACGCAGTATTTT
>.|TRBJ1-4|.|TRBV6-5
CASSYSSGVSGEKLFF
TGTGCCAGCAGTTACTCTTCGGGGGTCTCTGGTGAAAAACTGTTTTTT
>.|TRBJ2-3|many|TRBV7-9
CASSLARGSTDTQYF
TGTGCCAGCAGCTTAGCACGTGGGAGCACAGATACGCAGTATTTT
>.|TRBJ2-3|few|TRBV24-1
CATSDLPTGAGTDTQYF
TGTGCCACCAGTGATCTACCGACAGGAGCTGGTACAGATACGCAGTATTTT
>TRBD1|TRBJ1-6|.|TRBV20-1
CSARGTGSSPLHF
TGCAGTGCTAGAGGGACAGGGAGTTCACCCCTCCACTTT
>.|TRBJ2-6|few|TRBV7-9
CASSPNGANVLTF
TGTGCCAGCAGCCCGAATGGGGCCAACGTCCTGACTTTC
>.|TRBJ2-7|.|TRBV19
CASRGEGSFYEQYF
TGTGCCAGTAGGGGAGAGGGTTCCTTCTACGAGCAGTACTTC